Each of the 25 T cell receptor beta chains below was sequenced from the same sample in a study of blood T cell repertoires in COVID-19 (TCRdb year 2020). Library preparation used the immunoSEQ multiplex PCR assay. TCRdb re-hosts the immuneACCESS table, in-frame sequences only. Its copies lack some clones; in the studies checked, an unresolved V gene accounts for under half of them, and the cause for the rest is not known. The sample records 350,000 or so clones, about 90% of which are singletons. The ten largest clones take up roughly 6.8% of the sample. Sequencing was done on a sample of peripheral blood. Receptor source: a man between 18 and 29 years old with active or convalescent COVID-19.

The gene calls are TRBV15 and TRBJ2-1, with D perhaps TRBD2 (5 bases). This CDR3 is built from 15 residues. Germline V gene lookup returns CDR1 LNHNV and CDR2 YYDKDF (reference sequence). The V gene lost 3 bases and the J gene lost 2 bases, with 11 bases spanning the gap. The CDR3 sequence: CATSRESGTYNEQFF. The CDR3 nucleotides read TGTGCCACCAGCAGGGAAAGCGGAACCTACAATGAGCAGTTCTTC. The full variable domain, in which reference TRBV15 and TRBJ2-1 provide the parts outside the CDR3, is DAMVIQNPRYQVTQFGKPVTLSCSQTLNHNVMYWYQQKSSQAPKLLFHYYDKDFNNEADTPDNFQSRRPNTSFCFLDIRSPGLGDTAMYLCATSRESGTYNEQFFGPGTRLTVL.

The chain joins TRBV19 to TRBJ2-1, with TRBD1 identical over 7 bases. The CDR3 spans 14 residues. The V gene's germline CDR1 is LNHDA and CDR2 SQIVND (reference sequence). The V segment lost 6 bases and the J segment 3 bases; nucleotides outside the gene matches: 5. CDR3 bases: TGTGCCAGTAGCTCGGGACAGAGCTACAATGAGCAGTTCTTC. It yields the protein CASSSGQSYNEQFF.

This clone was found once. The chain combines TRBV13 with TRBJ2-7; D might be TRBD2 (6 bases). This CDR3 spans 15 amino acids. Germline lookup yields CDR1 PRHDT and CDR2 FYEKMQ (reference sequence). Trimming cost V 3 bases and J 3 bases, with 15 bases left between them. DNA for the CDR3: TGTGCCAGCAGCTTCGGTCTAGCGTTAATCTACGAGCAGTACTTC. This encodes CASSFGLALIYEQYF. Variable domain in full (rest from reference TRBV13 and TRBJ2-7): AAGVIQSPRHLIKEKRETATLKCYPIPRHDTVYWYQQGPGQDPQFLISFYEKMQSDKGSIPDRFSAQQFSDYHSELNMSSLELGDSALYFCASSFGLALIYEQYFGPGTRLTVT.

J is TRBJ1-2 and V is TRBV6-4; no definite D call. V was trimmed by 3 bases and J by 1 base, leaving 12 bases between them. Germline V gene lookup returns CDR1 MRHNA and CDR2 SNTAGT. There are 15 residues in the CDR3. The CDR3 nucleotides read TGTGCCAGCAGTGAAACCATCGGGAGTAACTATGGCTACACCTTC. Protein product: CASSETIGSNYGYTF.

In this sample, this clone turned up a few times. The chain combines TRBV2 with TRBJ1-1; no clear D. V dropped 5 bases and J dropped 1 base, with 11 bases sitting between them. Looked up from germline, CDR1 is SNHLY and CDR2 is FYNNEI. This CDR3 has 14 amino acids. CDR3 DNA: TGTGCCAGCAGTCTACTAACCGGGAACACTGAAGCTTTCTTT. It codes for CASSLLTGNTEAFF. Supplemented by reference TRBV2 and TRBJ1-1, the full variable domain reads EPEVTQTPSHQVTQMGQEVILRCVPISNHLYFYWYRQILGQKVEFLVSFYNNEISEKSEIFDDQFSVERPDGSNFTLKIRSTKLEDSAMYFCASSLLTGNTEAFFGQGTRLTVV.

Notes on this clone: Its ends do not fully match the called genes, so a read error is possible. Here the CDR3 DNA reads TGCAGCGCCGCATTCTCTGGGGCCAACGTGCTGACTTTC. This translates into CSAAFSGANVLTF. This chain uses TRBV29-1 with TRBJ2-6, with D possibly matching TRBD1 (5 bases). Germline CDR1 reads SQVTM; CDR2 reads ANQGSEA. The CDR3 runs 13 residues.

CDR3 protein: CASSLLDRELGYGYTF. The CDR3 bases are TGTGCCAGCAGTTTACTGGACAGGGAATTAGGCTATGGCTACACCTTC. The V and J genes are TRBV28 and TRBJ1-2; 8 bases align to TRBD1. The CDR3 has 16 residues. After removal of 2 bases from V and 4 bases from J, the junction contained 9 bases not matched to a gene. Germline loops: CDR1 MDHEN, CDR2 SYDVKM.

The chain links TRBV7-6 to TRBJ2-3; 10 bases match TRBD2. Germline CDR1 reads SGHVS; CDR2 reads FNYEAQ. Unmatched junction bases numbered 6, after V lost 2 bases and J lost 4 bases. CDR3 length equals 16 residues. The CDR3 nucleotides are TGTGCCAGCAGCTTACTCAGCGGGAGGGAGTCAGATACGCAGTATTTT. Its translation is CASSLLSGRESDTQYF. The full variable domain, in which reference TRBV7-6 and TRBJ2-3 provide the parts outside the CDR3, is GAGVSQSPRYKVTKRGQDVALRCDPISGHVSLYWYRQALGQGPEFLTYFNYEAQQDKSGLPNDRFSAERPEGSISTLTIQRTEQRDSAMYRCASSLLSGRESDTQYFGPGTRLTVL.

V usage is TRBV27 and J usage is TRBJ2-1; D remains unclear. Deletions cut 8 bases from V and 4 bases from J, with 18 bases between. CDR1 is MNHEY, CDR2 SMNVEV, per germline (reference sequence). This CDR3 is built from 15 residues. CDR3 sequence (DNA): TGTGCCAGCGGAGTCGCTTCGGGTCCGTACAATGAGCAGTTCTTC. It codes for CASGVASGPYNEQFF.

The rearrangement joins TRBV3-1 (or the pseudogene TRBV3-2) to TRBJ2-3; 10 positions match TRBD2. The CDR3 extends over 17 amino acids. The germline gives CDR1 LGHDT, CDR2 YNNKEL (reference sequence). Losses at the gene ends were 10 bases for V and 0 bases for J; bases not matched to a gene: 13. In DNA form, the CDR3 reads TGTGCCACCGAGGGGCTAGCGGGGGACGCTAGCACAGATACGCAGTATTTT. Protein product: CATEGLAGDASTDTQYF.

The chain carries TRBV27 and TRBJ1-5; D remains ambiguous. Germline V gives CDR1 MNHEY, CDR2 SMNVEV (reference sequence). The CDR3 runs to 14 residues. With 0 bases removed from V and 1 base from J, the gap between germline ends came to 4 bases. The CDR3 DNA reads as TGTGCCAGCAGTTTATCTTCGAGCAATCAGCCCCAGCATTTT. Protein product: CASSLSSSNQPQHF.

The chain has TRBV25-1 and TRBJ2-1, with TRBD1 as a possible D gene (5 bases). The CDR3 is 12 residues long. Trimming pared 4 bases from V and 7 bases from J, leaving 8 bases between. Germline CDR1 reads MGHDK; CDR2 reads SYGVNS. The DNA for the CDR3 is TGTGCCAGCAGTGTTAGGGGTAATGAGCAGTTCTTC. Amino acid sequence: CASSVRGNEQFF.

The chain carries TRBV5-1 and TRBJ2-1; D remains unclear. V was pared by 2 bases and J by 0 bases, with 6 bases between. This CDR3 has 14 residues. CDR1 and CDR2 (germline): SGHRS, YFSETQ. The CDR3 sequence is CASSLDTSYNEQFF. The DNA of the CDR3 is TGCGCCAGCAGCTTAGACACCTCCTACAATGAGCAGTTCTTC.

This rearrangement joins TRBV7-2 to TRBJ1-2; 8 bases are a match to TRBD1. The V segment lost 4 bases and the J segment 2 bases; nucleotides outside the gene matches: 3. CDR1 is SGHTA and CDR2 is FQGNSA in the germline V gene. The CDR3 has 14 residues. CDR3 residues: CASSSTGGNYGYTF. CDR3 coding DNA: TGTGCCAGCAGCTCAACAGGGGGAAACTATGGCTACACCTTC.

The chain combines TRBV29-1 with TRBJ2-7; TRBD1 agrees at 8 bases. The CDR3 has 13 amino acids. CDR1 and CDR2 from the germline V gene are SQVTM and ANQGSEA. The ends lost 4 bases at V and 4 bases at J; junction bases unmatched: 6. CDR3 protein: CSVVGQGIYEQYF. In DNA form, the CDR3 reads TGCAGCGTTGTTGGACAGGGCATATACGAGCAGTACTTC.

The chain carries TRBV6-5 and TRBJ2-7; D possibly corresponds to TRBD1 (6 bases). There are 15 residues in the CDR3. The germline gives CDR1 MNHEY, CDR2 SVGAGI. Trimming stripped 0 bases from V and 0 bases from J, with 9 bases between. CDR3 protein: CASSYSTGISYEQYF. For the CDR3, the DNA is TGTGCCAGCAGTTACTCGACAGGAATCTCCTACGAGCAGTACTTC.

The chain joins TRBV19 to TRBJ2-7, with 8 bases matching TRBD1. The CDR3 is made up of 15 amino acids. V lost 5 bases to trimming and J lost 2 bases; unmatched junction nucleotides: 8. Germline assignment: CDR1 LNHDA and CDR2 SQIVND (reference sequence). As DNA, the CDR3 is TGTGCCAGTAGTGCCTCGACAGGGGAAGCCTACGAGCAGTACTTC. Protein: CASSASTGEAYEQYF.

The gene calls are TRBV9 and TRBJ2-3; unclear D gene. This CDR3 is 15 amino acids long. Germline CDR1 and CDR2: SGDLS and YYNGEE. V shed 0 bases and J shed 2 bases, with 10 bases lying between them. The CDR3 reads CASSVAMGLTDTQYF. CDR3 DNA sequence: TGTGCCAGCAGCGTAGCGATGGGCCTCACAGATACGCAGTATTTT.

The rearrangement links TRBV4-1 to TRBJ1-5, with TRBD1 matching 9 bases. CDR3 length equals 15 residues. With V trimmed by 1 base and J by 6 bases, 4 bases remained unmatched. The V gene's germline CDR1 is MGHRA and CDR2 YSYEKL. The CDR3 bases are TGCGCCAGCAGCCAAGTGGGACAGGGAAGTCAGCCCCAGCATTTT. Its translation is CASSQVGQGSQPQHF.

The chain links TRBV7-2 to TRBJ1-4; 7 bases match TRBD1. This CDR3 comprises 14 residues. Trimming at V came to 5 bases and at J to 4 bases, leaving 4 bases not matched to a gene. CDR1 is SGHTA, CDR2 FQGNSA, per germline. This CDR3 is CASSRTGFNEKLFF. The CDR3 nucleotides are TGTGCCAGCAGCCGGACAGGTTTTAATGAAAAACTGTTTTTT.

This chain joins TRBV5-4 and TRBJ2-5; 7 positions match TRBD1. V trimming: 3 bases; J trimming: 7 bases; junction bases outside the gene matches: 9. The CDR3 length is 14 residues. The germline CDR1 and CDR2 sequences are SGHNT and YYREEE (reference sequence). CDR3 DNA: TGTGCCAGCAGCTACCCGGGACAGAACCCGACCCAGTACTTC. Its protein product is CASSYPGQNPTQYF.

This chain joins TRBV10-3 and TRBJ2-2, with TRBD2 matching 11 bases. The CDR3 consists of 17 residues. CDR1 and CDR2 from the germline V gene are ENHRY and SYGVKD. J was trimmed by 3 bases and V by 0 bases; bases with no gene match: 3. CDR3 DNA: TGTGCCATCAGTGAGTCGTCTAGCGGGAGGTACACCGGGGAGCTGTTTTTT. Translated, it gives CAISESSSGRYTGELFF.

This clone was detected a few times. The chain couples TRBV3-1 (or the pseudogene TRBV3-2) to TRBJ1-2, with D possibly matching TRBD1 (6 bases). CDR3 length: 12 residues. Germline V gene data show CDR1 as LGHDT and CDR2 as YNNKEL (reference sequence). With 3 bases removed from V and 8 bases from J, the gap between germline ends came to 10 bases. DNA of the CDR3: TGTGCCAGCAGCCATCCGGGGGGCGGCTACACCTTC. As protein: CASSHPGGGYTF.

Only a few counts were recorded for this clone. The rearrangement joins TRBV4-1 to TRBJ2-1, with D perhaps TRBD1 (6 bases). Trimming stripped 0 bases from V and 5 bases from J, with 8 bases between. The CDR3 sequence is 14 residues long. Germline lookup yields CDR1 MGHRA and CDR2 YSYEKL. CDR3 region: CASSQEAGDNEQFF. In DNA, the CDR3 is TGCGCCAGCAGCCAAGAGGCAGGGGACAATGAGCAGTTCTTC.

This chain links TRBV27 with TRBJ2-3; 7 bases align to TRBD2. V lost 6 bases to trimming and J lost 8 bases; unmatched junction nucleotides: 20. The CDR3 extends over 17 amino acids. Germline V lookup: CDR1 MNHEY, CDR2 SMNVEV (reference sequence). Written as DNA, the CDR3 is TGTGCCAGCAGCCCCGGCTCTCGCGGGAGAGCTGGGGGTACGCAGTATTTT. Protein product: CASSPGSRGRAGGTQYF.